This T cell receptor beta chain appears in the sequencing data of a study of cytotoxic CD8 clonotypes in ibrutinib-treated CLL. The CDR3 consists of 15 residues. In germline, CDR1 is MDHEN, CDR2 SYDVKM. V lost 3 bases to trimming and J lost 7 bases; unmatched junction nucleotides: 7. The repertoire was sequenced with immunoSEQ multiplex PCR; TCRdb's copy has only in-frame clones and lacks some. The table records some 350,000 clones, approximately 67% of them present only once. The starting material was PBMCs, obtained after 36 months of ibrutinib treatment. This TCR was recovered from a human donor with chronic lymphocytic leukemia. The chain carries TRBV28 and TRBJ2-1, with 9 nucleotides matching TRBD2. The CDR3 DNA sequence: TGTGCCAGCAGTTTTGGGACTAGCCTAAGGAATGAGCAGTTCTTC. Its translation: CASSFGTSLRNEQFF.